The rows below give T cell receptor beta chains drawn from one sample of a study of spatial heterogeneity in lung cancer. TCRdb recomputed calls from the 5' RACE reads with MiXCR, one row per CDR3 protein. The profile covers some 120,000 distinct CDR3 sequences, with over 9% appearing a single time and approximately 17% taken by the ten largest. The sample here was PBMCs, taken at follow-up. Source of these receptors: a male donor with early-stage non-small cell lung cancer. Both conserved end residues are part of each CDR3. A D gene is named only where the DNA matches it firmly. Rows give clone size only sometimes, using once, few, many, or a class for an expanded clone.

d_gene: TRBD1
abundance: .
v_gene: TRBV20-1
j_gene: TRBJ1-5
CDR3nt: TGCAGTGCTGAGCGTTGGGACAGGGGCCCGAATCAGCCCCAGCATTTT
CDR3aa: CSAERWDRGPNQPQHF

d_gene: .
abundance: .
v_gene: TRBV6-5
j_gene: TRBJ1-1
CDR3nt: TGTGCCAGCAGACCCACGGGGGCGGGCTACACTGAAGCTTTCTTT
CDR3aa: CASRPTGAGYTEAFF

d_gene: .
abundance: few
v_gene: TRBV2
j_gene: TRBJ2-5
CDR3nt: TGTGCCAGCAGTGGAGGTCTCCAAGAGACCCAGTACTTC
CDR3aa: CASSGGLQETQYF

d_gene: .
abundance: few
v_gene: TRBV9
j_gene: TRBJ1-1
CDR3nt: TGTGCCAGCAGCGTAGACTCGGGGCCAGACACTGAAGCTTTCTTT
CDR3aa: CASSVDSGPDTEAFF

d_gene: .
abundance: few
v_gene: TRBV4-3
j_gene: TRBJ1-6
CDR3nt: TGCGCCAGCAGCAGAGGGCTTAGTCTCTTCTCACCCCTCCACTTT
CDR3aa: CASSRGLSLFSPLHF

d_gene: .
abundance: few
v_gene: TRBV20-1
j_gene: TRBJ2-7
CDR3nt: TGCAGTGCTAGTGGTAGCAGGTCTACCTACGAGCAGTACTTC
CDR3aa: CSASGSRSTYEQYF

d_gene: TRBD1
abundance: medium-sized
v_gene: TRBV14
j_gene: TRBJ2-1
CDR3nt: TGTGCCAGCAGCCCCAACCCGGGACAGGCGTCCTACAATGAGCAGTTCTTC
CDR3aa: CASSPNPGQASYNEQFF

d_gene: .
abundance: few
v_gene: TRBV2
j_gene: TRBJ2-1
CDR3nt: TGTGCCAGCCGTGGTTGGGGCTCCAATGAGCAGTTCTTC
CDR3aa: CASRGWGSNEQFF

d_gene: .
abundance: .
v_gene: TRBV3-1
j_gene: TRBJ1-1
CDR3nt: TGTGCCAGCAGCCAAACGACAGGAGGGAACACTGAAGCTTTCTTT
CDR3aa: CASSQTTGGNTEAFF

d_gene: .
abundance: few
v_gene: TRBV4-2
j_gene: TRBJ1-3
CDR3nt: TGTGCCAGCAGCCCGGAGAACGCCGGAAACACCATATATTTT
CDR3aa: CASSPENAGNTIYF

d_gene: TRBD1
abundance: .
v_gene: TRBV7-8
j_gene: TRBJ1-5
CDR3nt: TGTGCCAGCAGCCCTGACAGGGCAGGCAATCAGCCCCAGCATTTT
CDR3aa: CASSPDRAGNQPQHF

d_gene: .
abundance: few
v_gene: TRBV9
j_gene: TRBJ2-1
CDR3nt: TGTGCCAGCAGCAATGGGTGGACACCAGCCTACAATGAGCAGTTCTTC
CDR3aa: CASSNGWTPAYNEQFF

d_gene: TRBD1
abundance: many
v_gene: TRBV27
j_gene: TRBJ2-2
CDR3nt: TGTGCCAGCGGACGGACAGGGGGGACCGGGGAGCTGTTTTTT
CDR3aa: CASGRTGGTGELFF

d_gene: .
abundance: .
v_gene: TRBV28
j_gene: TRBJ2-5
CDR3nt: TGTGCCAGCAAACCAACCGGGGGGCTGGAGACCCAGTACTTC
CDR3aa: CASKPTGGLETQYF

d_gene: TRBD1
abundance: many
v_gene: TRBV10-3
j_gene: TRBJ2-7
CDR3nt: TGTGCCATCACCTCACCGGGACAGGGGTTCTACGAGCAGTACTTC
CDR3aa: CAITSPGQGFYEQYF

d_gene: .
abundance: .
v_gene: TRBV27
j_gene: TRBJ2-6
CDR3nt: TGTGCCAGCAGTCCAGGGGGGGCCCTCCTCTCTGGGGCCAACGTCCTGACTTTC
CDR3aa: CASSPGGALLSGANVLTF

d_gene: .
abundance: .
v_gene: TRBV5-1
j_gene: TRBJ2-7
CDR3nt: TGCGCCAGCAGCACCTCTGCGGGGGCCTCCTACGAGCAGTACTTC
CDR3aa: CASSTSAGASYEQYF

d_gene: TRBD2
abundance: few
v_gene: TRBV29-1
j_gene: TRBJ2-1
CDR3nt: TGCAGCGTCTTGCCTTCTCTAGCGGGGGGGAATGAGCAGTTCTTC
CDR3aa: CSVLPSLAGGNEQFF

d_gene: TRBD1
abundance: .
v_gene: TRBV4-2
j_gene: TRBJ1-1
CDR3nt: TGTGCCAGCAGGGTCACAGGGGGGGCCACTGAAGCTTTCTTT
CDR3aa: CASRVTGGATEAFF

d_gene: .
abundance: .
v_gene: TRBV2
j_gene: TRBJ2-5
CDR3nt: TGTGCCAGCGTCGGGCAGAGACAAGAGACCCAGTACTTC
CDR3aa: CASVGQRQETQYF

d_gene: .
abundance: .
v_gene: TRBV4-3
j_gene: TRBJ2-3
CDR3nt: TGCGCCAGCAGCTCCGCCGTGCTACACACAGATACGCAGTATTTT
CDR3aa: CASSSAVLHTDTQYF

d_gene: TRBD1
abundance: .
v_gene: TRBV6-5
j_gene: TRBJ2-7
CDR3nt: TGTGCCAGCAGTTATGACGGGACAGGGAAGAGCGAGCAGTACTTC
CDR3aa: CASSYDGTGKSEQYF

d_gene: .
abundance: .
v_gene: TRBV6-5
j_gene: TRBJ2-7
CDR3nt: TGTGCCAGCAGTCGCAGGGAGGCCTACGAGCAGTACTTC
CDR3aa: CASSRREAYEQYF

d_gene: .
abundance: few
v_gene: TRBV7-6
j_gene: TRBJ2-7
CDR3nt: TGTGCCAGCAGCTTACAGGGCTACGAGCAGTACTTC
CDR3aa: CASSLQGYEQYF

d_gene: .
abundance: many
v_gene: TRBV5-5
j_gene: TRBJ1-1
CDR3nt: TGTGCCAGCAGCTTGGAGGGGGTGTACACTGAAGCTTTCTTT
CDR3aa: CASSLEGVYTEAFF

d_gene: .
abundance: few
v_gene: TRBV7-9
j_gene: TRBJ1-4
CDR3nt: TGTGCCAGCAGCCCCCAGGACTCAACTAATGAAAAACTGTTTTTT
CDR3aa: CASSPQDSTNEKLFF

d_gene: TRBD1
abundance: few
v_gene: TRBV20-1
j_gene: TRBJ2-7
CDR3nt: TGCAGTGCTAGCGACAGGGGATTGAGAGAGCAGTACTTC
CDR3aa: CSASDRGLREQYF

d_gene: TRBD2
abundance: few
v_gene: TRBV25-1
j_gene: TRBJ2-1
CDR3nt: TGTGCCAGCAGGGGACTAGCGGGGGAATACAATGAGCAGTTCTTC
CDR3aa: CASRGLAGEYNEQFF

d_gene: .
abundance: many
v_gene: TRBV5-1
j_gene: TRBJ1-1
CDR3nt: TGCGCCAGCAGCGGCCGGCGGGGCGGCACTGAAGCTTTCTTT
CDR3aa: CASSGRRGGTEAFF

d_gene: TRBD1
abundance: many
v_gene: TRBV28
j_gene: TRBJ2-3
CDR3nt: TGTGCCAGCAGCAAAAGAGGACAGGGGCTAGGAGATACGCAGTATTTT
CDR3aa: CASSKRGQGLGDTQYF

d_gene: TRBD2
abundance: many
v_gene: TRBV9
j_gene: TRBJ2-1
CDR3nt: TGTGCCAGCAGCACGGGACTAGTCAGCTACAATGAGCAGTTCTTC
CDR3aa: CASSTGLVSYNEQFF

d_gene: .
abundance: few
v_gene: TRBV19
j_gene: TRBJ2-7
CDR3nt: TGTGCCAGTAGCACCTTGCGTGGGGCGGGCGAGCAGTACTTC
CDR3aa: CASSTLRGAGEQYF

d_gene: .
abundance: few
v_gene: TRBV7-9
j_gene: TRBJ1-1
CDR3nt: TGTGCCAGCAGCTTAGGTTTGGGCCAATTAAACACTGAAGCTTTCTTT
CDR3aa: CASSLGLGQLNTEAFF

d_gene: TRBD1
abundance: many
v_gene: TRBV18
j_gene: TRBJ2-2
CDR3nt: TGTGCCAGCTCACCTGGGACAGGGGAGAACACCGGGGAGCTGTTTTTT
CDR3aa: CASSPGTGENTGELFF

d_gene: .
abundance: many
v_gene: TRBV28
j_gene: TRBJ2-7
CDR3nt: TGTGCCAGCAGTTTACCCAACAGGGACTCCTACGAGCAGTACTTC
CDR3aa: CASSLPNRDSYEQYF

d_gene: .
abundance: many
v_gene: TRBV28
j_gene: TRBJ2-3
CDR3nt: TGTGCCAGCAGAGTAGCCCCTAGCACAGATACGCAGTATTTT
CDR3aa: CASRVAPSTDTQYF

d_gene: TRBD2
abundance: .
v_gene: TRBV27
j_gene: TRBJ2-7
CDR3nt: TGTGCCAGCAGTAAACCAAGCGGGGGCCCCACATGGAACTCCTACGAGCAGTACTTC
CDR3aa: CASSKPSGGPTWNSYEQYF

d_gene: .
abundance: many
v_gene: TRBV7-2
j_gene: TRBJ1-2
CDR3nt: TGTGCCAGCAGCTCCTCGCCCTGGGACGGCTACACCTTC
CDR3aa: CASSSSPWDGYTF

d_gene: .
abundance: .
v_gene: TRBV7-9
j_gene: TRBJ1-1
CDR3nt: TGTGCCAGCAGCTTGTCAGGGTTGTCCACTGAAGCTTTCTTT
CDR3aa: CASSLSGLSTEAFF

d_gene: TRBD2
abundance: few
v_gene: TRBV9
j_gene: TRBJ2-6
CDR3nt: TGTGCCAGCAGCGTTTTTGCGGGGGTCCCCGGGGCCAACGTCCTGACTTTC
CDR3aa: CASSVFAGVPGANVLTF

d_gene: .
abundance: .
v_gene: TRBV20-1
j_gene: TRBJ2-7
CDR3nt: TGCAGTGCTAGAAAAGGGGAAAAGGGGCTCCCCCACTTC
CDR3aa: CSARKGEKGLPHF

d_gene: .
abundance: few
v_gene: TRBV4-1
j_gene: TRBJ2-3
CDR3nt: TGCGCCAGCAGCCCTACCGGGCTAGCCGAACTTGTGGAAGATACGCAGTATTTT
CDR3aa: CASSPTGLAELVEDTQYF

d_gene: .
abundance: few
v_gene: TRBV7-2
j_gene: TRBJ1-3
CDR3nt: TGTGCCAGCAGCCCACCCGGGGAGTCTGGAAACACCATATATTTT
CDR3aa: CASSPPGESGNTIYF

d_gene: .
abundance: medium-sized
v_gene: TRBV7-2
j_gene: TRBJ1-1
CDR3nt: TGTGCCAGCAACAGGGACACTGAAGCTTTCTTT
CDR3aa: CASNRDTEAFF

d_gene: .
abundance: many
v_gene: TRBV28
j_gene: TRBJ2-7
CDR3nt: TGTGCCAGCAGTCCCAGTTCGGGGAGATACGAGCAGTACTTC
CDR3aa: CASSPSSGRYEQYF

d_gene: .
abundance: many
v_gene: TRBV5-1
j_gene: TRBJ1-5
CDR3nt: TGCGCCAGCAGCCCCACAGGGAACTGGCCCCAGCATTTT
CDR3aa: CASSPTGNWPQHF

d_gene: .
abundance: few
v_gene: TRBV29-1
j_gene: TRBJ2-7
CDR3nt: TGCAGCGTTGAAGATCCGGGCTACGAGCAGTACTTC
CDR3aa: CSVEDPGYEQYF

d_gene: TRBD1
abundance: few
v_gene: TRBV5-1
j_gene: TRBJ2-1
CDR3nt: TGCGCCAGCATCGGGACAGGGCAAAATGAGCAGTTCTTC
CDR3aa: CASIGTGQNEQFF

d_gene: .
abundance: few
v_gene: TRBV3-1
j_gene: TRBJ1-1
CDR3nt: TGTGCCAGCAGCCATCGCCAAGCAGGCCCAAACACTGAAGCTTTCTTT
CDR3aa: CASSHRQAGPNTEAFF

d_gene: TRBD1
abundance: many
v_gene: TRBV7-7
j_gene: TRBJ2-1
CDR3nt: TGTGCTAGCAGCCCACAGGGGATCAATGAGCAGTTCTTC
CDR3aa: CASSPQGINEQFF

d_gene: .
abundance: .
v_gene: TRBV18
j_gene: TRBJ1-5
CDR3nt: TGTGCCAGCTCCCCGAGGGAGGGCAATCAGCCCCAGCATTTT
CDR3aa: CASSPREGNQPQHF

d_gene: TRBD1
abundance: few
v_gene: TRBV5-1
j_gene: TRBJ1-5
CDR3nt: TGCGCCAGCAGCTTAACAGGGGGCTCGAGTCCGGGGGAGCCCCAGCATTTT
CDR3aa: CASSLTGGSSPGEPQHF

d_gene: .
abundance: many
v_gene: TRBV12-3/TRBV12-4
j_gene: TRBJ2-7
CDR3nt: TGTGCCAGCAGCGGTACAGGGAGCGAGCAGTACTTC
CDR3aa: CASSGTGSEQYF

d_gene: .
abundance: .
v_gene: TRBV20-1
j_gene: TRBJ2-2
CDR3nt: TGCAGTGCTAGAGAAGCAGGGGCGATGAACACCGGGGAGCTGTTTTTT
CDR3aa: CSAREAGAMNTGELFF

d_gene: .
abundance: .
v_gene: TRBV20-1
j_gene: TRBJ2-2
CDR3nt: TGCAGTGCTAGTGGGAACACCGGGGAGCTGTTTTTT
CDR3aa: CSASGNTGELFF

d_gene: .
abundance: .
v_gene: TRBV29-1
j_gene: TRBJ2-5
CDR3nt: TGCAGCGTTGAACGCCAGGGACCCCACCAAGAGACCCAGTACTTC
CDR3aa: CSVERQGPHQETQYF

d_gene: TRBD2
abundance: .
v_gene: TRBV9
j_gene: TRBJ2-5
CDR3nt: TGTGCCAGCAGCGTCTCCGGGACTAGCGGGGAAGAGACCCAGTACTTC
CDR3aa: CASSVSGTSGEETQYF